Below are 29 T cell receptor beta chains sequenced from a single sample in a study of T cells in Graves' hyperthyroidism and ophthalmopathy. The source material, RNA transcripts, was used to amplify TCR beta CDR3 regions. Initially, a first-round RT-PCR of the TCR CDR3 employed the HTBI primer set. TCRdb used MiXCR to reprocess the multiplex PCR reads, holding one entry per CDR3 protein. The sample lists about 660,000 distinct CDR3 sequences; 45% were seen once. Sequencing used peripheral blood or thyroid tissue (not recorded which). The receptors stem from an adult man with Graves' disease, either hyperthyroidism or ophthalmopathy (not recorded which).

This clonotype was observed a few times. The chain joins TRBV9 to TRBJ1-1; 8 nucleotides line up with TRBD1. V shed 4 bases, J shed 8 bases, and the junction held 4 bases outside the gene matches. This CDR3 has 12 amino acids. CDR1 is SGDLS and CDR2 is YYNGEE in the germline V gene. In DNA, the CDR3 is TGTGCCAGCAGCAAATACAGGGGGGAAGCTTTCTTT. Amino acid sequence: CASSKYRGEAFF.

The chain recombines TRBV2 with TRBJ1-3; 7 bases match TRBD1. The CDR3 extends over 14 amino acids. V shed 6 bases, J shed 3 bases, and the junction held 5 bases outside the gene matches. The germline V gene encodes CDR1 SNHLY and CDR2 FYNNEI. In nucleotides, the CDR3 is TGTGCCAGCAGCGGAACAGGGGATGGAAACACCATATATTTT. Translated: CASSGTGDGNTIYF.

The rearrangement joins TRBV5-1 to TRBJ1-1; D uncertain. Germline V CDR1 and CDR2: SGHRS, YFSETQ. This CDR3 is built from 16 residues. Trimming cost V 0 bases and J 0 bases, with 12 bases left between them. The CDR3: CASSLEVSPVNTEAFF. CDR3 nucleotides: TGCGCCAGCAGCTTGGAAGTCTCGCCGGTGAACACTGAAGCTTTCTTT.

This clonotype occurred once. The chain links TRBV5-1 to TRBJ2-7, with 8 bases lining up with TRBD1. Germline-derived CDR1 and CDR2 are SGHRS and YFSETQ. The CDR3 is 15 residues long. V lost 3 bases to trimming and J lost 0 bases; unmatched junction nucleotides: 5. In nucleotides, the CDR3 is TGCGCCAGCAGCTCATGGACAGGGACCTCCTACGAGCAGTACTTC. Its translation is CASSSWTGTSYEQYF.

Ten or more counts support this clonotype. The CDR3 region has the DNA TGCAGCGGAACGGACGGAGGCACTGAAGCTTTCTTT. This translates into CSGTDGGTEAFF. This sequence joins TRBV29-1 and TRBJ1-1; D is ambiguous. The CDR3 is made up of 12 amino acids. Trimming stripped 7 bases from V and 4 bases from J, with 13 bases between. Germline CDR1 and CDR2: SQVTM and ANQGSEA.

This chain connects TRBV15 to TRBJ1-5, with TRBD1 matching 8 bases. CDR1 and CDR2 from the germline V gene are LNHNV and YYDKDF (reference sequence). The J segment lost 2 bases and the V segment lost 0 bases, leaving 6 bases of the junction unmatched. The CDR3 loop spans 17 amino acids. DNA of the CDR3: TGTGCCACCAGCAGAGACAGGGGGCGCGGTGGCAATCAGCCCCAGCATTTT. Translation gives CATSRDRGRGGNQPQHF.

This chain connects TRBV25-1 to TRBJ1-6, with D unresolved. CDR3 length equals 11 residues. The V end lost 7 bases, the J end lost 6 bases, and 4 bases lay between the germline ends. Germline values: CDR1 MGHDK, CDR2 SYGVNS. CDR3 amino acids: CASIRNSPLHF. DNA for the CDR3: TGTGCCAGCATTCGTAATTCACCCCTCCACTTT. Full variable domain (rest looked up from reference TRBV25-1 and TRBJ1-6): EADIYQTPRYLVIGTGKKITLECSQTMGHDKMYWYQQDPGMELHLIHYSYGVNSTEKGDLSSESTVSRIRTEHFPLTLESARPSHTSQYLCASIRNSPLHFGNGTRLTVT.

This clonotype came up a few times. The J gene is TRBJ1-1, the V gene TRBV9; D not certain. Trimming took 4 bases from V and 3 from J, leaving 7 bases between them. The CDR3 extends over 12 amino acids. Per germline, CDR1 SGDLS and CDR2 YYNGEE. The DNA for the CDR3 is TGTGCCAGCAGCCCCAGCCACACTGAAGCTTTCTTT. The encoded protein is CASSPSHTEAFF.

This clonotype was counted at least ten times. The rearrangement uses TRBV9 and TRBJ1-3, with unresolved D. The CDR3 extends over 15 amino acids. Between the trimmed V and J ends, which lost 0 bases and 0 bases, there was a span of 7 bases. Germline CDR1 SGDLS, CDR2 YYNGEE. CDR3 DNA sequence: TGTGCCAGCAGCGTAGATGGCAACTCTGGAAACACCATATATTTT. It translates to CASSVDGNSGNTIYF. Based on the CDR3 plus reference TRBV9 and TRBJ1-3, the full variable domain is DSGVTQTPKHLITATGQRVTLRCSPRSGDLSVYWYQQSLDQGLQFLIQYYNGEERAKGNILERFSAQQFPDLHSELNLSSLELGDSALYFCASSVDGNSGNTIYFGEGSWLTVV.

The chain joins TRBV7-6 to TRBJ2-7; D is perhaps TRBD2 (6 bases). This CDR3 region has 12 residues. Germline V lookup: CDR1 SGHVS, CDR2 FNYEAQ. Trimming removed 5 bases from V and 6 bases from J, with 11 bases in between. The CDR3 nucleotides are TGTGCCAGCAGCCCGGACGGGAGCGAGCAGTACTTC. Its protein product is CASSPDGSEQYF.

About this clonotype itself: This could be a read error, since a much larger clone is one nucleotide away. The V and J genes are TRBV24-1 and TRBJ1-2; D may be TRBD1 (5 bases). Looked up from germline, CDR1 is KGHDR and CDR2 is SFDVKD. This CDR3 comprises 12 residues. In DNA form, the CDR3 reads TGTGCCACCAGTGATTTCCAGGGAGGCTGCACCTTC. This translates into CATSDFQGGCTF.

In regard to this clonotype: A much larger clone sits a single nucleotide away, making a read error possible. The DNA of the CDR3 is TGTGCCATCAGTGAAGCGGCAGGTCGGTACGAGCAGTACTTC. Protein: CAISEAAGRYEQYF. The chain joins TRBV6-1 to TRBJ2-7, with D perhaps TRBD2 (5 bases). Germline assignment: CDR1 MNHNS and CDR2 SASEGT. This CDR3 has 14 amino acids.

The J gene is TRBJ1-2, the V gene TRBV19, with a weak D call TRBD1 (5 bases). CDR3 length: 15 amino acids. Trimming left V 3 bases short and J 4 bases short, with 15 bases between. CDR1 is LNHDA and CDR2 is SQIVND in the germline V gene (reference sequence). CDR3 nucleotide sequence: TGTGCCAGTAGTATTGTTGGGGCCGACCCCTATGGCTACACCTTC. Translation: CASSIVGADPYGYTF.

This clonotype was counted between two and nine times. The V and J genes are TRBV5-4 and TRBJ2-5; 7 bases line up with TRBD1. J gave up 4 bases and V 5 bases, and 8 bases lay outside the gene matches. There are 14 residues in the CDR3. Germline CDR1 is SGHNT and CDR2 is YYREEE (reference sequence). As DNA, the CDR3 is TGTGCCAGCAGAATTAACAGGGGTGGAGAGACCCAGTACTTC. Translating it yields CASRINRGGETQYF.

This clonotype was observed a few times. The chain is built from TRBV5-1 and TRBJ1-1, with a possible D match to TRBD1 (6 bases). This CDR3 has 17 amino acids. Trimming shortened V by 4 bases and J by 3 bases, and 22 bases separated the two germline ends. Germline CDR1 and CDR2: SGHRS and YFSETQ. CDR3 in DNA: TGCGCCAGCAGCCAAGTACGGGGGCGGGTTGGCGACACTGAAGCTTTCTTT. Protein sequence: CASSQVRGRVGDTEAFF.

The chain employs TRBV24-1 and TRBJ2-7; D gene unclear. Trimming removed 8 bases from V and 7 bases from J, with 5 bases in between. The germline V gene encodes CDR1 KGHDR and CDR2 SFDVKD. The CDR3 runs 9 residues. The CDR3 region is CATMGEQYF. The CDR3, as DNA: TGTGCCACCATGGGGGAGCAGTACTTC.

At least ten counts were recorded for this clonotype. V usage is TRBV7-2 and J usage is TRBJ2-7; D not resolved. The CDR3 sequence is 13 residues long. Trimming took 1 base from V and 3 from J, leaving 7 bases between them. CDR1 SGHTA and CDR2 FQGNSA come from the germline V gene. For the CDR3, the DNA is TGTGCCAGCAGCTTAGTGTCAGGCTACGAGCAGTACTTC. Its translation is CASSLVSGYEQYF. Based on the CDR3 plus reference TRBV7-2 and TRBJ2-7, the full variable domain is GAGVSQSPSNKVTEKGKDVELRCDPISGHTALYWYRQSLGQGLEFLIYFQGNSAPDKSGLPSDRFSAERTGGSVSTLTIQRTQQEDSAVYLCASSLVSGYEQYFGPGTRLTVT.

Note on this clonotype: Since no conserved phenylalanine or tryptophan closes the CDR3, a read error is the likely cause. The limits of the CDR3 on the DNA are not certain, so only TCRdb's listed CDR3 is given. This rearrangement joins TRBV29-1 to TRBJ1-4. The CDR3 has 9 residues if both end residues are counted. CDR1 is SQVTM and CDR2 is ANQGSEA in the germline V gene. The CDR3: CSVAEKTNY.

This clonotype came up many times. The V and J genes are TRBV19 and TRBJ2-7; a weak D match, TRBD1 (5 bases). Trimming left V 4 bases short and J 6 bases short, with 16 bases between. Germline V lookup: CDR1 LNHDA, CDR2 SQIVND (reference sequence). This CDR3 contains 14 residues. DNA of the CDR3: TGTGCCAGTAGTAGTCGCCAGGGCGTTGGCGAGCAGTACTTC. Protein: CASSSRQGVGEQYF.

This clonotype was counted between two and nine times. The genes are TRBV2 and TRBJ1-5; unclear D gene. Germline CDR1 and CDR2: SNHLY and FYNNEI. Trimming cost V 2 bases and J 0 bases, with 5 bases left between them. The CDR3 is made up of 14 amino acids. As DNA, the CDR3 is TGTGCCAGCAGTGAATTCAGTAGCAATCAGCCCCAGCATTTT. Residues: CASSEFSSNQPQHF.

This clonotype came up a few times. The V and J genes are TRBV24-1 and TRBJ1-6; 10 bases map to TRBD1. Looked up from germline, CDR1 is KGHDR and CDR2 is SFDVKD. The CDR3 consists of 17 residues. The trim removed 11 bases at V and 7 bases at J, leaving 16 bases unmatched. The CDR3 sequence is CASSPRVGDRGNSPLHF. The CDR3 DNA sequence: TGTGCCAGCAGCCCAAGGGTTGGGGACAGGGGAAATTCACCCCTCCACTTT.

The chain employs TRBV10-2 and TRBJ1-5, with 9 bases lining up with TRBD1. The CDR3 contains 18 residues. Germline V gene data show CDR1 as WSHSY and CDR2 as SAAADI. The trim removed 6 bases at V and 0 bases at J, leaving 12 bases unmatched. The CDR3 DNA is TGCGCCAGCAGCGATAGTCTCCTACAGGGGGCTAGCAATCAGCCCCAGCATTTT. It specifies CASSDSLLQGASNQPQHF.

The gene calls are TRBV29-1 and TRBJ2-5; D may correspond to TRBD1 or TRBD2 (5 bases each). The germline V and J ends were trimmed by 3 bases and 2 bases, with 10 bases remaining between them. The germline CDR1 and CDR2 sequences are SQVTM and ANQGSEA. This CDR3 has 13 amino acids. In DNA form, the CDR3 reads TGCAGCGTTGAGAGGGACGGACAAGAGACCCAGTACTTC. Its translation is CSVERDGQETQYF.

Remarks on this clonotype: Just one base apart from a much larger clone, this may be a read error. The chain couples TRBV7-2 to TRBJ1-4; a weak D match, TRBD1 (5 bases). From germline, CDR1 is SGHTA and CDR2 FQGNSA. The CDR3 covers 16 residues. CDR3 coding DNA: TGTGCCAGCAGCTTCGAAAGGGGAATCACTAATGAAAACCTGTTTTTT. Translation gives CASSFERGITNENLFF.

This chain uses TRBV7-3 with TRBJ2-5; a weak D match, TRBD1 (6 bases). V gave up 4 bases and J gave up 5 bases, with 14 bases separating them. The CDR3 runs to 14 residues. Germline V gene lookup returns CDR1 SGHTA and CDR2 FQGTGA. CDR3 coding DNA: TGTGCCAGCAGCTCCGAAGGGGGTATCGAGACCCAGTACTTC. Protein: CASSSEGGIETQYF.

This chain connects TRBV10-3 to TRBJ2-7; D not certain. The V and J ends lost 11 bases and 2 bases respectively, with 13 bases between them. Germline CDR1 ENHRY, CDR2 SYGVKD. This CDR3 has 12 residues. Here the CDR3 DNA reads TGTGCCTACGGGCCTGGGCCCTACGAGCAGTACTTC. As protein: CAYGPGPYEQYF.

This clonotype was counted only a few times. V is TRBV7-9 and J is TRBJ2-7; D gene unclear. The germline V and J ends were trimmed by 9 bases and 0 bases, with 15 bases remaining between them. The CDR3 contains 14 residues. Germline V gene lookup returns CDR1 SEHNR and CDR2 FQNEAQ (reference sequence). CDR3: CASSIGVSSYEQYF. The CDR3 coding sequence is TGTGCCAGTAGTATCGGTGTCAGCTCCTACGAGCAGTACTTC.

This clonotype was recorded many times. The V gene is TRBV7-2, the J gene TRBJ1-2, with 7 bases lining up with TRBD1. Germline CDR1 is SGHTA and CDR2 is FQGNSA. This CDR3 has 14 amino acids. V lost 4 bases, J lost 7 bases, and 9 bases stayed unmatched. The CDR3 sequence is CASSSRQGESGYTF. CDR3 in DNA: TGTGCCAGCAGCTCGAGACAGGGAGAGAGTGGCTACACCTTC.

There are many counts of this clonotype. The rearrangement joins TRBV14 to TRBJ1-2; D is ambiguous. The germline V gene has CDR1 SGHDN and CDR2 FVKESK. The CDR3 has 12 residues. V was shortened by 0 bases and J by 8 bases, with 7 bases between the two germline ends. CDR3 sequence reads: CASSQDRAGYTF. The CDR3, as DNA: TGTGCCAGCAGCCAAGATCGGGCCGGCTACACCTTC. The variable domain in full, with the rest retrieved from reference TRBV14 and TRBJ1-2, is EAGVTQFPSHSVIEKGQTVTLRCDPISGHDNLYWYRRVMGKEIKFLLHFVKESKQDESGMPNNRFLAERTGGTYSTLKVQPAELEDSGVYFCASSQDRAGYTFGSGTRLTVV.